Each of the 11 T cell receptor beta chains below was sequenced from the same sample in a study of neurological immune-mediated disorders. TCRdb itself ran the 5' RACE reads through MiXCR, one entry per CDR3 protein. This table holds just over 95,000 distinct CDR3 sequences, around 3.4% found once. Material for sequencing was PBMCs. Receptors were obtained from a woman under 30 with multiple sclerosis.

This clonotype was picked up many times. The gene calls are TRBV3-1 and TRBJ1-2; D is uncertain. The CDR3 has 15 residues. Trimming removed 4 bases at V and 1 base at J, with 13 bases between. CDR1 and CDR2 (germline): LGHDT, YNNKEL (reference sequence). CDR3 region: CASSLQTADNYGYTF. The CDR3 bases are TGTGCCAGCAGCCTCCAAACAGCGGATAACTATGGCTACACCTTC.

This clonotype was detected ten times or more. As DNA, the CDR3 is TGTGCCAGCAGCTTAAAGACAGGAACTAATGAAAAACTGTTTTTT. It yields the protein CASSLKTGTNEKLFF. The rearrangement uses TRBV7-2 and TRBJ1-4; TRBD1 might be the D (6 bases). V was clipped by 2 bases and J by 1 base, with 8 bases between them. The CDR3 spans 15 residues. Germline-derived CDR1 and CDR2 are SGHTA and FQGNSA.

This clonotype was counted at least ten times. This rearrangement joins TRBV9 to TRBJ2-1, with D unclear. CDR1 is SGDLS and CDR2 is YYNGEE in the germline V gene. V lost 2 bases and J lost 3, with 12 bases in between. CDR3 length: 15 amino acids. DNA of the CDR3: TGTGCCAGCAGCGTTATCGGCAGGAGCTACAATGAGCAGTTCTTC. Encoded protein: CASSVIGRSYNEQFF.

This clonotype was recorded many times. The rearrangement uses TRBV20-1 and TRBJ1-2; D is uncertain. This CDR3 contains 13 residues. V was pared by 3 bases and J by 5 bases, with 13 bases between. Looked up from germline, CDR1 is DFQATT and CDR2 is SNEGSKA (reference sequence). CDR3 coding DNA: TGCAGTGCTAGTCGGGGAGACTCGTATGGCTACACCTTC. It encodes CSASRGDSYGYTF.

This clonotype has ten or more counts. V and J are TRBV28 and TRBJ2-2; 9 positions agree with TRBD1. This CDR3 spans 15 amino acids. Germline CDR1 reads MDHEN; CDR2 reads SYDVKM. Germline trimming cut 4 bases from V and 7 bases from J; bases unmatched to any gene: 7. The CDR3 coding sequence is TGTGCCAGCAGTTCAGGACAGGGGTATGTCGGGGAGCTGTTTTTT. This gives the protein CASSSGQGYVGELFF.

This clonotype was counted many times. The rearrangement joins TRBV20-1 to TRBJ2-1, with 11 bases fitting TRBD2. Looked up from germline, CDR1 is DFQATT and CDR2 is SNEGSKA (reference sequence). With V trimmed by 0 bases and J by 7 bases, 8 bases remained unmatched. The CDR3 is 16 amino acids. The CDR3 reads CSARDSRLAGLNEQFF. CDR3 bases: TGCAGTGCTAGAGATTCAAGACTAGCGGGGTTAAATGAGCAGTTCTTC.

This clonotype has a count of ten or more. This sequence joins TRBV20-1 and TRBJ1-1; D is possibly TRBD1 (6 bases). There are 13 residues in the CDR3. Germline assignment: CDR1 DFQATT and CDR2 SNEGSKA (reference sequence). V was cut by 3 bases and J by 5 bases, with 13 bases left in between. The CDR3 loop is CSASRGRETEAFF. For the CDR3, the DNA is TGCAGTGCTAGCCGGGGGCGTGAAACTGAAGCTTTCTTT.

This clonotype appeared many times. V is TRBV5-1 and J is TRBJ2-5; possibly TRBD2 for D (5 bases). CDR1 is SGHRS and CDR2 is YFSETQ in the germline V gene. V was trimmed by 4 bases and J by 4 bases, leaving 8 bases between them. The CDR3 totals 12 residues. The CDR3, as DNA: TGCGCCAGCAGCCCGGACTTAGAGACCCAGTACTTC. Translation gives CASSPDLETQYF.

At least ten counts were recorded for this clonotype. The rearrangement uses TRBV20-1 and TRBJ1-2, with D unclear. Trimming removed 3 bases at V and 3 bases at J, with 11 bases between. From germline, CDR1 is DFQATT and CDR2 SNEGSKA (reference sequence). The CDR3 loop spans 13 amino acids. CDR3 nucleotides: TGCAGTGCTAGCTCGCCGGGCGACTATGGCTACACCTTC. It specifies CSASSPGDYGYTF.

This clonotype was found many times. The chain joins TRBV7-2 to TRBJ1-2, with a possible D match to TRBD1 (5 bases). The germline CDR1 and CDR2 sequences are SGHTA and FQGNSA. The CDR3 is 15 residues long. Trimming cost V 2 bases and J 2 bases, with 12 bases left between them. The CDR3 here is CASSLYQGGNYGYTF. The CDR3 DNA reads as TGTGCCAGCAGCTTATATCAGGGCGGGAACTATGGCTACACCTTC.

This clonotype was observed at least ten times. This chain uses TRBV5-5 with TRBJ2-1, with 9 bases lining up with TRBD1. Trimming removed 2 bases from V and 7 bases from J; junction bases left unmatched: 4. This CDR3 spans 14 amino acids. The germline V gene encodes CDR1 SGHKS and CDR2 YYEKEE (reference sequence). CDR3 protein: CASSFPDRGNEQFF. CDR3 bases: TGTGCCAGCAGCTTTCCGGACAGGGGAAATGAGCAGTTCTTC. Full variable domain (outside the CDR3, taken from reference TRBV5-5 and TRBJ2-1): DAGVTQSPTHLIKTRGQQVTLRCSPISGHKSVSWYQQVLGQGPQFIFQYYEKEERGRGNFPDRFSARQFPNYSSELNVNALLLGDSALYLCASSFPDRGNEQFFGPGTRLTVL.